One T cell receptor (beta chain) is described in this entry. Deep level was the assay's run setting. Using immunoSEQ multiplex PCR, the repertoire was profiled, and TCRdb retains in-frame clones only, with some absent. In the table there are roughly 2.2 million clones, approximately 93% of which are singletons. The authors divided CD4+ cells into CD45RA+ naive and CD45RA-negative memory subsets. Germline V gene lookup returns CDR1 SGHRS and CDR2 YFSETQ. V lost 2 bases, J lost 4 bases, and 9 bases lay in between. The CDR3 runs to 14 residues. The data derive from a study of shared clonotypes between healthy human individuals. Across the whole study: Plates per donor: three CD4 naive, three CD4 memory, two CD8 naive, one CD8 memory.

The sequenced material came from naive CD4+ T cells from PBMCs. The subset denotes: CD45RA+ positively selected. This rearrangement joins TRBV5-1 to TRBJ1-4; a weak D match, TRBD1 (6 bases). The TCR was taken from a young man in good health. Some clones in this sample may be carry-over from other donors' samples. CDR3 in amino acids: CASSFQGLNEKLFF. The CDR3 DNA follows: TGCGCCAGCAGCTTCCAGGGGCTTAATGAAAAACTGTTTTTT. The variable domain in full, completed from reference TRBV5-1 and TRBJ1-4, reads KAGVTQTPRYLIKTRGQQVTLSCSPISGHRSVSWYQQTPGQGLQFLFEYFSETQRNKGNFPGRFSGRQFSNSRSEMNVSTLELGDSALYLCASSFQGLNEKLFFGSGTQLSVL.